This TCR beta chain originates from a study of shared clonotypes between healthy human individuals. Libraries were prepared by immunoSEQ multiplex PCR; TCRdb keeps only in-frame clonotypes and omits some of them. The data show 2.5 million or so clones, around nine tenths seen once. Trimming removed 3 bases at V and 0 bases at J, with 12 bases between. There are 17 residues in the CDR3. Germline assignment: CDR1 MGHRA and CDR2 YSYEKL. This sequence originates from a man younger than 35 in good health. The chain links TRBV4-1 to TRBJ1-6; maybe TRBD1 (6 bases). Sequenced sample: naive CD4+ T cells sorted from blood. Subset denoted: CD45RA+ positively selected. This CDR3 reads CASSQGHPSSYNSPLHF. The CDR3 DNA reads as TGCGCCAGCAGCCAGGGACATCCGAGCTCCTATAATTCACCCCTCCACTTT.